This TCR beta chain derives from a study of T-cell reconstitution after alpha-beta-depleted transplantation in children. This clonotype has just a few counts. Preparation of the TCRbeta library was carried out with unique molecular identifiers. TCRdb reprocessed the PCR reads via MiXCR and lists one record per CDR3 protein. The data show approximately 340,000 distinct CDR3 sequences, about 9.3% seen once. The source is a human donor who donated a stem cell graft to a child with acute lymphoblastic leukemia. This sample comprised PBMCs from the stem cell graft donor, obtained from the stem cell graft.

The CDR3 DNA is TGTGCCAGCAGCCGAACTACAGATACGAACACCGGGGAGCTGTTTTTT. Its translation is CASSRTTDTNTGELFF. This chain joins TRBV5-5 and TRBJ2-2; no firm D call. The V gene's germline CDR1 is SGHKS and CDR2 YYEKEE (reference sequence). This CDR3 spans 16 amino acids. V was cut by 4 bases and J by 0 bases, with 13 bases left in between.